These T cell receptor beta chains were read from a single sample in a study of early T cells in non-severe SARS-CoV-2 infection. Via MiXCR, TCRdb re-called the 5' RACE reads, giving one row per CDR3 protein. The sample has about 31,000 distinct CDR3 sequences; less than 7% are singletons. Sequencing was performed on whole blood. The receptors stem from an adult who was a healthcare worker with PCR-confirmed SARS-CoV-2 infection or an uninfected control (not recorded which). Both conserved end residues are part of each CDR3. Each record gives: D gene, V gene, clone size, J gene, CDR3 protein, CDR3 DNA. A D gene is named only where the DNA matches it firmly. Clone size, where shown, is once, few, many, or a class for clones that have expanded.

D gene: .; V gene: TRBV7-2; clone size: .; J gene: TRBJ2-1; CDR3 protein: CASSSIADTYNEQFF; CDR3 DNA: TGTGCCAGCAGCTCGATAGCGGATACCTACAATGAGCAGTTCTTC
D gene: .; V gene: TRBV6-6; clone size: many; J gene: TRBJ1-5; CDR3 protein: CASSYEAMGSNQPQHF; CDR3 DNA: TGTGCCAGCAGTTACGAAGCGATGGGGAGCAATCAGCCCCAGCATTTT
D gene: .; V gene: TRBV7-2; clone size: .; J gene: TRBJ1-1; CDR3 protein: CASSLLGPLMSGAFF; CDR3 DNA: TGTGCCAGCAGCTTATTGGGCCCCTTGATGAGTGGAGCTTTCTTT
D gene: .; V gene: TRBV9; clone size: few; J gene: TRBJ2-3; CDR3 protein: CASSVGSGVQYF; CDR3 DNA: TGTGCCAGCAGCGTAGGCTCGGGGGTTCAGTATTTT
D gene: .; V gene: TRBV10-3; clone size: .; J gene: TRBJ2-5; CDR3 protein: CAISESRQRETQYF; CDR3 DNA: TGTGCCATCAGTGAGTCCCGGCAGAGAGAGACCCAGTACTTC
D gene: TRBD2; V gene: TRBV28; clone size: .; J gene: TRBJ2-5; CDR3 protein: CASSSWRRENQETQYF; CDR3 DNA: TGTGCCAGCAGCTCCTGGAGGCGGGAGAACCAAGAGACCCAGTACTTC
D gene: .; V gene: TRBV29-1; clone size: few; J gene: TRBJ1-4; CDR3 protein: CSVERGPNEKLFF; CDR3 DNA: TGCAGCGTTGAACGGGGGCCTAATGAAAAACTGTTTTTT
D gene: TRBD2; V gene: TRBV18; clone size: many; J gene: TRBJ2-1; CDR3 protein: CASSRGLAGGLATDEQFF; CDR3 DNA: TGTGCCAGCTCACGAGGCCTAGCGGGAGGGCTAGCTACGGATGAGCAGTTCTTC
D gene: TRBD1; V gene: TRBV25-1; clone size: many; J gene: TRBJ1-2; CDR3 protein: CASSGRTGGADYGYTF; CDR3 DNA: TGTGCCAGCAGTGGGAGGACAGGGGGCGCCGACTATGGCTACACCTTC
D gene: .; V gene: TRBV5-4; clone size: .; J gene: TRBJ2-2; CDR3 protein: CASSSGLFTGELFF; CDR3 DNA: TGTGCCAGCAGCTCGGGACTCTTCACCGGGGAGCTGTTTTTT
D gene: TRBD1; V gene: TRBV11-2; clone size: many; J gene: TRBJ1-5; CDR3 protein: CASSSLQPGTAPSNQPQHF; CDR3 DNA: TGTGCCAGCAGCTCTTTGCAACCAGGGACAGCTCCAAGCAATCAGCCCCAGCATTTT
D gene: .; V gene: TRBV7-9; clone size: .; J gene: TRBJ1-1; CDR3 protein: CASSLDPGHNTEAFF; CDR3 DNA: TGTGCCAGCAGCTTAGATCCGGGCCATAACACTGAAGCTTTCTTT
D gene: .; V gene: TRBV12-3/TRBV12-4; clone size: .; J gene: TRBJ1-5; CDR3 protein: CASNSVGLTQPQHF; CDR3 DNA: TGTGCCAGCAATTCCGTGGGGTTGACTCAGCCCCAGCATTTT
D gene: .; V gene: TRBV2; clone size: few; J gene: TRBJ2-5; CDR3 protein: CASSADSQETQYF; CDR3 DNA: TGTGCCAGCAGCGCCGACAGCCAAGAGACCCAGTACTTC
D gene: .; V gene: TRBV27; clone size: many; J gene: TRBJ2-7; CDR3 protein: CASSPRGSSEQYF; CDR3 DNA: TGTGCCAGCAGCCCCCGAGGATCAAGCGAGCAGTACTTC
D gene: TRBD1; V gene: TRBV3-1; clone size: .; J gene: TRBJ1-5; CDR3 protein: CASSQDPATGDSNQPQHF; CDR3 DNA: TGTGCCAGCAGCCAAGATCCGGCCACAGGGGATAGCAATCAGCCCCAGCATTTT
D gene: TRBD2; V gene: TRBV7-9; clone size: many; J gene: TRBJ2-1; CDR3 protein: CASSLGLAGGYNEQFF; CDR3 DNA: TGTGCCAGCAGCTTAGGACTAGCGGGGGGTTACAATGAGCAGTTCTTC
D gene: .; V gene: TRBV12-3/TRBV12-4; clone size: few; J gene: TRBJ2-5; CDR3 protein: CASSLGRTETQYF; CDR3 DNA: TGTGCCAGCAGTTTGGGGCGAACAGAGACCCAGTACTTC
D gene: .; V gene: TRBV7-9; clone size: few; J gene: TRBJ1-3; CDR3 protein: CVSSFPQGSSGNTIYF; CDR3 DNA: TGTGTCAGCAGCTTTCCTCAGGGCTCCTCTGGAAACACCATATATTTT
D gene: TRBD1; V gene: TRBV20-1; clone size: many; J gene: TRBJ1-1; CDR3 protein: CSAVRTGASGTEAFF; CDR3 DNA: TGCAGTGCAGTGAGGACAGGGGCATCGGGCACTGAAGCTTTCTTT
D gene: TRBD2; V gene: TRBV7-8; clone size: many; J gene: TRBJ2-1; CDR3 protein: CASSWGLVREQFF; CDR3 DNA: TGTGCCAGCAGCTGGGGACTAGTACGTGAGCAGTTCTTC
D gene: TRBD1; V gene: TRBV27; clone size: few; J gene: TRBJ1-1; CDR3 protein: CASSSRKGANTEAFF; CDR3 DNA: TGTGCCAGCAGTTCACGGAAGGGGGCGAACACTGAAGCTTTCTTT
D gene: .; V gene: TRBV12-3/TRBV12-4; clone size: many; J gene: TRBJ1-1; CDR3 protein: CASSTRRGAGNTEAFF; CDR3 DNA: TGTGCCAGCAGTACCCGGCGGGGGGCGGGGAACACTGAAGCTTTCTTT
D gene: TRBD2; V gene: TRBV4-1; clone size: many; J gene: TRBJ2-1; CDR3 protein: CASSQVVAGVFEQFF; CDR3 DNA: TGCGCCAGCAGCCAAGTGGTAGCGGGAGTCTTTGAGCAGTTCTTC
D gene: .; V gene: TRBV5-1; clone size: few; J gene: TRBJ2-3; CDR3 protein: CASSLSPSGTSTDTQYF; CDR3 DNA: TGCGCCAGCAGCTTGTCTCCTTCCGGGACGAGCACAGATACGCAGTATTTT
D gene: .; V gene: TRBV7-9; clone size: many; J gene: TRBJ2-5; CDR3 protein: CASGIFGTSQETQYF; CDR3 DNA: TGTGCCAGCGGAATCTTCGGGACAAGCCAAGAGACCCAGTACTTC
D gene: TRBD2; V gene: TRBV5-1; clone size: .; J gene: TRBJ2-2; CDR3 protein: CASSFAPGLATGELFF; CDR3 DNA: TGCGCCAGCAGCTTCGCCCCGGGACTAGCAACCGGGGAGCTGTTTTTT
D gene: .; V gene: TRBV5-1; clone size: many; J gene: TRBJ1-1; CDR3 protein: CASSSQGPPAAEAFF; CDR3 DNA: TGCGCCAGCAGCTCACAGGGACCCCCGGCAGCTGAAGCTTTCTTT
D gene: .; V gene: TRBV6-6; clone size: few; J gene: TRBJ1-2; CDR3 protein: CASTSGGGGGYTF; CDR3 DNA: TGTGCCAGCACTTCCGGAGGCGGAGGTGGCTACACCTTC
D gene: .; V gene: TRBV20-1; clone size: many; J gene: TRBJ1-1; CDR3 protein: CSARAGVEAFF; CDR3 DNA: TGCAGTGCTAGAGCCGGGGTGGAAGCTTTCTTT
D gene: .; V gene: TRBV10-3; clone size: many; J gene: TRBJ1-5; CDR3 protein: CAIRGPTESQPQHF; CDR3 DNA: TGTGCCATCAGGGGACCTACAGAGAGCCAGCCCCAGCATTTT
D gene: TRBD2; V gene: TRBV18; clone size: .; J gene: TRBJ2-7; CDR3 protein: CASSGGTSGRSPSTYEQYF; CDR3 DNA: TGTGCCAGCTCAGGTGGGACTAGCGGGAGGTCCCCCTCCACCTACGAGCAGTACTTC
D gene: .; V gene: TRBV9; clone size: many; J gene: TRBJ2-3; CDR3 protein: CASSDSTDTQYF; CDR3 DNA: TGTGCCAGCAGCGACAGCACAGATACGCAGTATTTT
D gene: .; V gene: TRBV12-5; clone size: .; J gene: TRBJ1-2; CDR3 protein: CASGLADSPNYGYTF; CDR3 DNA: TGTGCTAGTGGTTTGGCGGACAGCCCCAACTATGGCTACACCTTC
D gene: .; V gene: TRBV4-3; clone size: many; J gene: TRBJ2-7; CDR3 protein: CASSQGLRGEQYF; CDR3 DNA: TGCGCCAGCAGCCAAGGACTGCGGGGCGAGCAGTACTTC
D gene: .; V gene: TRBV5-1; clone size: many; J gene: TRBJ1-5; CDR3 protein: CASSLEGGSNQPQHF; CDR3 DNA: TGCGCCAGCAGCTTGGAAGGGGGAAGCAATCAGCCCCAGCATTTT
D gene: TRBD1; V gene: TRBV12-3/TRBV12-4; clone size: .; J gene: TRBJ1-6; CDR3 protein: CASSSSGQGRSPLHF; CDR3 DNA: TGTGCCAGCAGTTCCTCGGGACAGGGGCGCTCACCCCTCCACTTT
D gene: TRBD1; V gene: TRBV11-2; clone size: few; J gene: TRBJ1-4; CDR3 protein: CASSPQGISEKLFF; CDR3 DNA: TGTGCCAGCAGCCCACAGGGGATTAGTGAAAAACTGTTTTTT
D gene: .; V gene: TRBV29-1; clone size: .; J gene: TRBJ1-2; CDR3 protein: CSVELAGGYTF; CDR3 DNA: TGCAGCGTTGAATTAGCGGGAGGCTACACCTTC
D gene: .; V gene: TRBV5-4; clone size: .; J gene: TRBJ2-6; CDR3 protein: CASSFSLGVSGANVLTF; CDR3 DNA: TGTGCCAGCAGCTTTTCCCTAGGAGTCTCTGGGGCTAACGTCCTGACTTTC
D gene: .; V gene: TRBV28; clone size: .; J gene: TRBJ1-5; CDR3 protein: CASNSGQRVIGNQPQHF; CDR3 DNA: TGTGCCAGCAACTCCGGACAGAGGGTGATCGGCAATCAGCCCCAGCATTTT
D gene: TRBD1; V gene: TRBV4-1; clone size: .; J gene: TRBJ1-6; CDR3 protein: CASSQEGQENYNSPLHF; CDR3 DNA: TGCGCCAGCAGCCAAGAGGGACAGGAGAACTATAATTCACCCCTCCACTTT
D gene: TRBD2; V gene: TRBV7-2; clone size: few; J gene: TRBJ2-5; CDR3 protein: CASSFRTSGYQETQYF; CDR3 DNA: TGTGCCAGCAGCTTCAGGACTAGCGGGTATCAAGAGACCCAGTACTTC